This T cell receptor beta chain was found in a study of T cell repertoires in cytomegalovirus infection. MiXCR, applied by TCRdb to the reads, yields one record per CDR3 protein. The sample lists approximately 730,000 distinct CDR3 sequences; 33% were seen once. Concerning this clonotype: The antigen is not known.

Between the trimmed V and J ends, which lost 2 bases and 4 bases, there was a span of 12 bases. This CDR3 region has 15 residues. CDR1 and CDR2 from the germline V gene are KGHDR and SFDVKD. The TCR was taken from a human donor in good health (CMV status not recorded). Some clones in this sample may be carry-over from other donors' samples. The specimen comprised cultured PBMCs, sampled from culture after CMV antigen stimulation. This chain joins TRBV24-1 and TRBJ2-3; D might be TRBD1 (5 bases). This chain's CDR3 is CATSDSRQPADTQYF. The CDR3, as DNA: TGTGCCACCAGTGATTCAAGACAGCCCGCAGATACGCAGTATTTT.